The 20 T cell receptor beta chains given below trace back to one sample, sequenced in a study of blood T cells in healthy people across ages. Sample-barcoded 5' priming and a J-beta primer mix drove a second PCR of about 6 to 12 cycles. In TCRdb, the 5' RACE reads were re-called with MiXCR into one record per CDR3 protein. This table has around 1.5 million distinct CDR3 sequences, 35% to 45% appearing once. The material sequenced was blood. The source is a woman aged 18 to 35 in good health.

This clonotype was recorded at least ten times. This rearrangement joins TRBV4-1 to TRBJ2-7, with D perhaps TRBD2 (5 bases). V lost 2 bases, J lost 5 bases, and 7 bases lay in between. The CDR3 is 12 amino acids. CDR1 is MGHRA and CDR2 is YSYEKL in the germline V gene. The CDR3 protein is CASSQPGDEQYF. CDR3 bases: TGCGCCAGCAGCCAACCCGGGGACGAGCAGTACTTC.

The CDR3 spells CASSSRTSGIGIMVNEQYF. The DNA for the CDR3 is TGTGCCAGCAGCTCAAGGACTAGCGGGATAGGCATAATGGTCAATGAGCAGTACTTC. V gene TRBV7-7 combines with J gene TRBJ2-7; TRBD2 matches at 12 bases. The CDR3 spans 19 residues. With 4 bases clipped from V and 7 bases from J, the junction kept 20 bases outside the gene matches. CDR1 SSHAT and CDR2 FNYEAQ come from the germline V gene (reference sequence).

The chain is built from TRBV3-1 and TRBJ2-1; TRBD2 is a possible D gene (5 bases). Trimming took 0 bases from V and 5 from J, leaving 26 bases between them. CDR3 length equals 20 residues. Germline values: CDR1 LGHDT, CDR2 YNNKEL (reference sequence). The CDR3 spells CASSQDIPSSAREFDNEQFF. CDR3 bases: TGTGCCAGCAGCCAAGATATTCCCTCCAGTGCTAGGGAGTTCGACAATGAGCAGTTCTTC.

Regarding this clonotype: A read error may produce the germline difference seen at one junction end. V and J are TRBV7-9 and TRBJ2-4; D uncertain. The CDR3 totals 12 residues. The germline CDR1 and CDR2 sequences are SEHNR and FQNEAQ (reference sequence). The CDR3 DNA follows: TGTGCCAGCAGCCCCCCCAATAACATTCAGTACTTC. Protein product: CASSPPNNIQYF.

V usage is TRBV13 and J usage is TRBJ2-3; 7 bases are shared with TRBD2. Germline-derived CDR1 and CDR2 are PRHDT and FYEKMQ (reference sequence). The CDR3 loop spans 15 amino acids. J gave up 4 bases and V 5 bases, and 9 bases lay outside the gene matches. This CDR3 is CASSPATSTADTQYF. The CDR3 nucleotides are TGTGCCAGCAGCCCCGCGACTAGCACAGCAGATACGCAGTATTTT.

This clonotype was observed a handful of times. The chain combines TRBV7-3 with TRBJ1-5, with D possibly TRBD1 on 6 matching bases. The V end was cut by 4 bases, the J end by 4 bases, with 11 bases between. The CDR3 sequence is 14 residues long. Per the germline V gene, CDR1 is SGHTA and CDR2 is FQGTGA. This CDR3 reads CASSSGVVNQPQHF. In nucleotides, the CDR3 is TGTGCCAGCAGCTCAGGGGTAGTAAATCAGCCCCAGCATTTT.

The chain carries TRBV7-2 and TRBJ2-5; perhaps TRBD1 as D (6 bases). TRBJ2-7 matches the DNA end more closely, so the J call is doubtful. Germline V gives CDR1 SGHTA, CDR2 FQGNSA. The CDR3 has 15 residues. The CDR3 sequence is CASSLRAGANYEQYF. The CDR3 DNA follows: TGTGCCAGCAGCTTGCGGGCAGGGGCCAACTACGAGCAGTACTTC.

This chain uses TRBV21-1 with TRBJ2-7; the table gives TRBD1 as D, unverified against the DNA. TRBV21-1 corresponds to a pseudogene. The CDR3 runs to 15 residues. DNA for the CDR3: TGTGCCAGCAGCATTCCCCAGTCAGGATCCTGGGGCCAGTACTTC. It yields the protein CASSIPQSGSWGQYF.

This clonotype was detected only a few times. In nucleotides, the CDR3 is TGTGCCAGCAGTTCCGCCCGGGAGAGCTCCTACGAGCAGTACTTC. Its protein is CASSSARESSYEQYF. The chain combines TRBV28 with TRBJ2-7, with D possibly being TRBD2 (6 bases). From germline, CDR1 is MDHEN and CDR2 SYDVKM. This CDR3 has 15 amino acids. The germline V and J ends were trimmed by 4 bases and 0 bases, with 13 bases remaining between them.

This rearrangement joins TRBV12-3 or TRBV12-4 to TRBJ1-6, with D unresolved. The CDR3 is 13 residues long. V shed 1 base and J shed 9 bases, with 7 bases lying between them. CDR3 protein: CASSLDFVSPLHF. CDR3 bases: TGTGCCAGCAGTTTAGACTTCGTTTCACCCCTCCACTTT.

This rearrangement joins TRBV2 to TRBJ2-3; possibly TRBD1 or TRBD2 for D (5 bases each). The CDR3 length is 15 residues. Germline V gives CDR1 SNHLY, CDR2 FYNNEI. The V end was cut by 7 bases, the J end by 2 bases, with 16 bases between. The CDR3 DNA reads TGTGCCAGCACCCATCCGGGGCTTGTCACAGATACGCAGTATTTT. It is translated as CASTHPGLVTDTQYF.

This clonotype was detected a few times. The rearrangement joins TRBV7-8 to TRBJ2-1, with a weak D call TRBD2 (6 bases). The CDR3 extends over 15 amino acids. The germline V gene has CDR1 SGHVS and CDR2 FQNEAQ. Deletions cut 6 bases from V and 5 bases from J, with 17 bases between. This chain's CDR3 is CASSPLRTTHNEQFF. The CDR3 DNA is TGTGCCAGCAGTCCCCTACGGACTACCCACAATGAGCAGTTCTTC. Looking up the rest from reference TRBV7-8 and TRBJ2-1 gives the full variable domain: GAGVSQSPRYKVAKRGQDVALRCDPISGHVSLFWYQQALGQGPEFLTYFQNEAQLDKSGLPSDRFFAERPEGSVSTLKIQRTQQEDSAVYLCASSPLRTTHNEQFFGPGTRLTVL.

This clonotype was seen only a few times. CDR3 residues: CSVSGRAGEQFF. CDR3 sequence (DNA): TGCAGTGTGAGCGGGAGGGCTGGGGAGCAGTTCTTC. This chain links TRBV20-1 with TRBJ2-1; TRBD2 matches at 10 bases. V lost 7 bases and J lost 10; bases outside the gene matches: 7. CDR1 is DFQATT, CDR2 SNEGSKA, per germline (reference sequence). CDR3 length equals 12 residues.

This clonotype was observed a single time. The CDR3 loop is CASSQDPTGLSGNTIYF. CDR3 coding DNA: TGCGCCAGCAGCCAAGACCCGACAGGCCTCTCTGGAAACACCATATATTTT. J is TRBJ1-3 and V is TRBV4-3; maybe TRBD1 (6 bases). Trimming cost V 0 bases and J 0 bases, with 12 bases left between them. The CDR3 has 17 amino acids. Germline CDR1 reads LGHNA; CDR2 reads YSLEER.

This clonotype showed up just a few times. This sequence joins TRBV10-3 and TRBJ2-7; 9 bases align to TRBD2. This CDR3 comprises 13 residues. The trim removed 6 bases at V and 4 bases at J, leaving 4 bases unmatched. Looked up from germline, CDR1 is ENHRY and CDR2 is SYGVKD. The DNA of the CDR3 is TGTGCCATCAGCGGTAGCGGGGGTTACGAGCAGTACTTC. This translates into CAISGSGGYEQYF.

This chain joins TRBV6-1 and TRBJ2-7; no reliable D call. The germline V gene has CDR1 MNHNS and CDR2 SASEGT. Trimming removed 6 bases at V and 2 bases at J, with 11 bases between. CDR3 length: 13 residues. For the CDR3, the DNA is TGTGCCAGCAGACTCTCGGACGCCTACGAGCAGTACTTC. Its translation: CASRLSDAYEQYF.

A few counts support this clonotype. The V gene is TRBV7-2, the J gene TRBJ1-1; D is perhaps TRBD1 (6 bases). Germline V gene data show CDR1 as SGHTA and CDR2 as FQGNSA. CDR3 size: 14 residues. V was cut by 5 bases and J by 5 bases, with 15 bases left in between. In nucleotides, the CDR3 is TGTGCCAGCAGCCGTCCCGGGACATGGACTGAAGCTTTCTTT. It specifies CASSRPGTWTEAFF.

This clonotype was detected ten times or more. Here the CDR3 DNA reads TGCGCCAGCAGCCAAGGAGCTGCCCCTACTAGCGAGCAGTACTTC. Translated, it gives CASSQGAAPTSEQYF. This chain connects TRBV4-1 to TRBJ2-7; D might be TRBD2 (5 bases). V was shortened by 1 base and J by 6 bases, with 16 bases between the two germline ends. Germline V gene lookup returns CDR1 MGHRA and CDR2 YSYEKL. There are 15 residues in the CDR3.

CDR3 residues: CSVKGDTEAFF. CDR3 in DNA: TGCAGCGTAAAAGGGGACACTGAAGCTTTCTTT. The rearrangement uses TRBV20-1 and TRBJ1-1, with D perhaps matching TRBD1 (5 bases). The CDR3 sequence is 11 residues long. CDR1 is DFQATT, CDR2 SNEGSKA, per germline (reference sequence).

The CDR3 nucleotides read TGTGCCACCAGAAGCTCCTATAATTCACCCCTCCACTTT. Translating it yields CATRSSYNSPLHF. This chain connects TRBV28 to TRBJ1-6; D gene uncertain. Germline assignment: CDR1 MDHEN and CDR2 SYDVKM. Deletions cut 10 bases from V and 0 bases from J, with 7 bases between. The CDR3 covers 13 residues. The full variable domain, rest sourced from reference TRBV28 and TRBJ1-6, is DVKVTQSSRYLVKRTGEKVFLECVQDMDHENMFWYRQDPGLGLRLIYFSYDVKMKEKGDIPEGYSVSREKKERFSLILESASTNQTSMYLCATRSSYNSPLHFGNGTRLTVT.